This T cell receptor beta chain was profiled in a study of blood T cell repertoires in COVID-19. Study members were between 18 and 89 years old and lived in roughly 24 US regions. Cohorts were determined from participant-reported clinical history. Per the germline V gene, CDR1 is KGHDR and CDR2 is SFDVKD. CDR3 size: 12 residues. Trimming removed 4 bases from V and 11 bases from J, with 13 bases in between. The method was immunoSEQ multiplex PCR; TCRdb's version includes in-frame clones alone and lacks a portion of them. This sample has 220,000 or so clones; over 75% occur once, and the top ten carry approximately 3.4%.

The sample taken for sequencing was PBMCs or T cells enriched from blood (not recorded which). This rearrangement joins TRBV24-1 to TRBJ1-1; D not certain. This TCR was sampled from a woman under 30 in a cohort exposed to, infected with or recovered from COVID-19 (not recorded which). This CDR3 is CATSDPGGSAFF. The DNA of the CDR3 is TGTGCCACCAGTGACCCAGGAGGGAGCGCTTTCTTT.